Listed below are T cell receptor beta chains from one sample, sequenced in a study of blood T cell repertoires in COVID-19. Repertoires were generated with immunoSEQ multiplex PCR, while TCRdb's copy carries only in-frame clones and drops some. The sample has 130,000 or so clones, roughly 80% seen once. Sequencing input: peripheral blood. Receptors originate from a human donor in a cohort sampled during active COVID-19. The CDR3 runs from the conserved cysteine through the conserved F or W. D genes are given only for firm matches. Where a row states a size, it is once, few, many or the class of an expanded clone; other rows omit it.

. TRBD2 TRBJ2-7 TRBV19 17 TGTGCCAGTAGTAACCGACCAGGACTAGCGGGACCCTACGAGCAGTACTTC CASSNRPGLAGPYEQYF
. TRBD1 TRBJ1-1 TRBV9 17 TGTGCCAGCAGCGTAGGGCAACAGGGGGGGTTGAACACTGAAGCTTTCTTT CASSVGQQGGLNTEAFF
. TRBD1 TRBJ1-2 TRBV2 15 TGTGCCAGCAGGGTTGGACAGGGTGAGAACTATGGCTACACCTTC CASRVGQGENYGYTF
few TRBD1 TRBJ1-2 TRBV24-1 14 TGTGCCACCAGCCCGGGACAGGGGTCCTATGGCTACACCTTC CATSPGQGSYGYTF
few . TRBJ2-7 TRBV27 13 TGTGCCAGCAGTTTTAAGGGGTCCTACGAGCAGTACTTC CASSFKGSYEQYF
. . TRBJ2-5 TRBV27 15 TGTGCCAGCAGTTTATACGGGGTTACCGGGCAGACCCAGTACTTC CASSLYGVTGQTQYF
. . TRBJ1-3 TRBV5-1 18 TGCGCCAGCAGCTTGTCGGGGATGGCGGTTAGCTCTGGAAACACCATATATTTT CASSLSGMAVSSGNTIYF
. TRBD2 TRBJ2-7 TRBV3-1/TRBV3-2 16 TGTGCCAGCAGCCATGTCCTTACTAGCGGGAGTTACGAGCAGTACTTC CASSHVLTSGSYEQYF
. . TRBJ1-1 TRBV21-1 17 TGTGCCAGCAGCAAAGGGAAGGCAGCCTTTAGCGAGACTGAAGCTTTCTTT CASSKGKAAFSETEAFF
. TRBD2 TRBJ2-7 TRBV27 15 TGTGCCAGCAGTTTAAGTGGCGGGAGGGCCTACGAGCAGTACTTC CASSLSGGRAYEQYF
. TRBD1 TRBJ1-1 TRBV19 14 TGTGCCAGCTCACCGACAGGGGTCGGCACTGAAGCTTTCTTT CASSPTGVGTEAFF
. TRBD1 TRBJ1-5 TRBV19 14 TGTGCCAGTATGACAGGGGGATGGTATCAGCCCCAGCATTTT CASMTGGWYQPQHF
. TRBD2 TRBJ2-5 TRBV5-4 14 TGTGCCAGCAGCCGAGCCGCGGGGGTGAAGACCCAGTACTTC CASSRAAGVKTQYF
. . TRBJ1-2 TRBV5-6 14 TGTGCCAGCAGCTTGGGGCAGGGTGGGTACGGCTACACCTTC CASSLGQGGYGYTF
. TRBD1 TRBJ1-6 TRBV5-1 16 TGCGCCAGCAGCATAACAGGGGACCTCTATAATTCACCCCTCCACTTT CASSITGDLYNSPLHF
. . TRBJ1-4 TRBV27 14 TGTGCCAGCAGTCCCGGACATACTAATGAAAAACTGTTTTTT CASSPGHTNEKLFF
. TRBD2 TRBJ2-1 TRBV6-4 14 TGTGCCAGCAGTAGGCTAGCGGGGACCAATGAGCAGTTCTTC CASSRLAGTNEQFF
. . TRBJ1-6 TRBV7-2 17 TGTGCCAGCAGTACTCGGGGGGTCCTCTCCTATAATTCACCCCTCCACTTT CASSTRGVLSYNSPLHF
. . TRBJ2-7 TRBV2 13 TGTGCCAGCAGAGAGGGACATCCCTACGAGCAGTACTTC CASREGHPYEQYF
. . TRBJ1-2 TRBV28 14 TGTGCCAGCAGAACAGGGTTTGGGTGGAATGGCTACACCTTC CASRTGFGWNGYTF
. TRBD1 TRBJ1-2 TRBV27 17 TGTGCCAGCAGTAAACTCGCAGGGACAGGGTCGAACTATGGCTACACCTTC CASSKLAGTGSNYGYTF
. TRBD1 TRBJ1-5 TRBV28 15 TGTGCCAGCCGATTACAGGGGACGGCTTTTCAGCCCCAGCATTTT CASRLQGTAFQPQHF
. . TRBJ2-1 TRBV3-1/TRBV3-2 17 TGTGCCAGCAGTCCAATTCACAGCTACGCCCCTGACAATGAGCAGTTCTTC CASSPIHSYAPDNEQFF
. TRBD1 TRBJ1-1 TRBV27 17 TGTGCCAGCAGTTTATCCGTAGCAGGGGGGCAGAACACTGAAGCTTTCTTT CASSLSVAGGQNTEAFF
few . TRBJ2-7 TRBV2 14 TGTGCCAGCACCGAAGACTCAAGCTCCTACGAGCAGTACTTC CASTEDSSSYEQYF
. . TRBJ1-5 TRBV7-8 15 TGTGCCAGCAGCTCCCAACGACAGAAGGATCGGCCCCAGCATTTT CASSSQRQKDRPQHF
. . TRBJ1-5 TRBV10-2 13 TGCGCCAGCAGTCCAGACAGTTTAAGGCCCCAGCATTTT CASSPDSLRPQHF
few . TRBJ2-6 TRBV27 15 TGTGCCAGCAGTCAGGGGGGATCTGGGGCCAACGTCCTGACTTTC CASSQGGSGANVLTF
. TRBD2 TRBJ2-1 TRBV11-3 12 TGTGCCAGCAGCTTAAGCGGGGATGAGCAGTTCTTC CASSLSGDEQFF
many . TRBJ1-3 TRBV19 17 TGTGCCAGTACCTACAGAACCTCGCAAAGCTATATAAACACCATATATTTT CASTYRTSQSYINTIYF
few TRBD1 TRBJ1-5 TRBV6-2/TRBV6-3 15 TGTGCCAGCAGTTACGGGACAGGGCTCCTGGAGCCCCAGCATTTT CASSYGTGLLEPQHF
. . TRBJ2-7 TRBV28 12 TGTGCCGTCTACGCGCACTCCTACGAGCAGTACTTC CAVYAHSYEQYF
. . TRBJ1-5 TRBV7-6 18 TGTGCCAGCAGCTTAAGGGCGGGCCCCGGGGGGGGCAATCAGCCCCAGCATTTT CASSLRAGPGGGNQPQHF
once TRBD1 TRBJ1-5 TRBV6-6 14 TGTGCCAGCAGTGACAGGGGGAGCAATCAGCCCCAGCATTTT CASSDRGSNQPQHF
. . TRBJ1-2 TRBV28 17 TGTGCCAGCAGTTTTGGGAGGGGGGCAATAAACATCTATGGCTACACCTTC CASSFGRGAINIYGYTF
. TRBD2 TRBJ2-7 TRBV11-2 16 TGTGCCAGCAGCCTGCACCCTCGGACTAGCGGGGACGAGCAGTACTTC CASSLHPRTSGDEQYF
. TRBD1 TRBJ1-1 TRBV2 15 TGTGCCAGCAGTGAAGGACAGGGGGAAAGAACTGAAGCTTTCTTT CASSEGQGERTEAFF
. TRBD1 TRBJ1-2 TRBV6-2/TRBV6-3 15 TGTGCCAGCAGTTATTTCGACAGGGTAGAGGGTGGCTACACCTTC CASSYFDRVEGGYTF
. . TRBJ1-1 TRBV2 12 TGTGCCAGCAGTGGAGGGAGCACTGAAGCTTTCTTT CASSGGSTEAFF
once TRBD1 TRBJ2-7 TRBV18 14 TGTGCCAGCTCACCGGGACAGGACTCCTACGAGCAGTACTTC CASSPGQDSYEQYF
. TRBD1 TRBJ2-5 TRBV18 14 TGTGCCAGCTCACCTCCAGACAGGGGAGAGACCCAGTACTTC CASSPPDRGETQYF
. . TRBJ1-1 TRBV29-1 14 TGCAGCGCCCTCTTCCGGGGGGTAGGGACTGAAGCTTTCTTT CSALFRGVGTEAFF
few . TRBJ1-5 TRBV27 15 TGTGCCAGCAGCACGACGGGTTATAGCAATCAGCCCCAGCATTTT CASSTTGYSNQPQHF
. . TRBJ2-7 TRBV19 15 TGTGCCAGTAGCGGGGGGGGACAGGGTTACTACGAGCAGTACTTC CASSGGGQGYYEQYF
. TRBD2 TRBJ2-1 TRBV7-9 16 TGTGCCAGCAGCACCCCGAGGAGCGGGGGTTACAATGAGCAGTTCTTC CASSTPRSGGYNEQFF
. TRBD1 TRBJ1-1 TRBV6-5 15 TGTGCCAGCAGTCCGATACAGGGGGCAAGTACTGAAGCTTTCTTT CASSPIQGASTEAFF
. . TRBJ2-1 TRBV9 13 TGTGCCAGCAGCCGTAACAGGGCGGATGAGCAGTTCTTC CASSRNRADEQFF
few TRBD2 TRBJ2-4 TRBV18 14 TGTGCCAGCTCACCTTTAGCGGGAGAGGACATTCAGTACTTC CASSPLAGEDIQYF
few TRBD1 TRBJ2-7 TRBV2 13 TGTGCCAGCAGGGGGACAGTGACCTACGAGCAGTACTTC CASRGTVTYEQYF
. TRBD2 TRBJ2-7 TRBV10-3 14 TGTGCCACCGGGGGGGCTAGCGGAACCTACGAGCAGTACTTC CATGGASGTYEQYF